The 25 T cell receptor beta chains presented below share a single source sample, sequenced in a study of PD-L1 blockade in urothelial cancer. Measured with immunoSEQ multiplex PCR; TCRdb has only the in-frame clones, and not every one. The sample includes 90,000 or so clones, 89% seen only once; the top ten take around 1%. Specified time point: pretreatment peripheral blood. The material was PBMCs, obtained around atezolizumab (anti-PD-L1) treatment. The receptors derive from a woman aged 80 or over with urothelial cancer.

This clone has a single count. The chain joins TRBV9 to TRBJ2-3; 8 bases fit TRBD2. The germline CDR1 and CDR2 sequences are SGDLS and YYNGEE. The junction had 3 bases not matched to a gene; V was cut back by 3 bases and J by 3 bases. The CDR3 has 14 residues. The CDR3 is CASSAGGRTDTQYF. DNA of the CDR3: TGTGCCAGCAGCGCGGGAGGGAGGACAGATACGCAGTATTTT.

The V gene is TRBV6-6, the J gene TRBJ2-5, with TRBD1 matching over 7 bases. The CDR3 consists of 16 residues. V trimming: 0 bases; J trimming: 7 bases; junction bases outside the gene matches: 11. Germline CDR1 is MNHNY and CDR2 is SVGAGI (reference sequence). In DNA, the CDR3 is TGTGCCAGCAGTTACTCAGGGGGCGACCGATTAGCGACCCAGTACTTC. Translated: CASSYSGGDRLATQYF.

In this sample, this clone turned up once. The chain carries TRBV2 and TRBJ1-1; D remains unclear. Germline V gene lookup returns CDR1 SNHLY and CDR2 FYNNEI. This CDR3 comprises 11 residues. Trimming stripped 6 bases from V and 8 bases from J, with 10 bases between. CDR3 coding DNA: TGTGCCAGCAGGATAGGCAGGGAAGCTTTCTTT. This encodes CASRIGREAFF.

The J gene is TRBJ2-2, the V gene TRBV9; 8 nucleotides line up with TRBD1. J gave up 2 bases and V 4 bases, and 7 bases lay outside the gene matches. CDR3 length: 16 amino acids. The V gene's germline CDR1 is SGDLS and CDR2 YYNGEE. CDR3 bases: TGTGCCAGCAGCCCCCGGACAGGGATTAACACCGGGGAGCTGTTTTTT. It specifies CASSPRTGINTGELFF.

This clone has a single count. This sequence joins TRBV18 and TRBJ2-7; 12 nucleotides align to TRBD2. The CDR3 has 17 residues. Germline loops: CDR1 KGHSH, CDR2 LQKENI. The trim removed 1 base at V and 4 bases at J, leaving 8 bases unmatched. CDR3 sequence (DNA): TGTGCCAGCTCACCACTCCCTAGCGGGAGGGCCGCGTACGAGCAGTACTTC. Translation gives CASSPLPSGRAAYEQYF.

The chain is built from TRBV19 and TRBJ1-2; 11 positions match TRBD1. The J segment lost 7 bases and the V segment lost 4 bases, leaving 5 bases of the junction unmatched. The CDR3 length is 14 residues. Germline V gives CDR1 LNHDA, CDR2 SQIVND (reference sequence). The CDR3 is CASSRLDRGPGYTF. CDR3 in DNA: TGTGCCAGTAGTAGACTGGACAGGGGGCCTGGCTACACCTTC.

The V and J genes are TRBV13 and TRBJ2-7; TRBD1 matches at 11 bases. After removal of 5 bases from V and 3 bases from J, the junction contained 12 bases not matched to a gene. Germline V gene lookup returns CDR1 PRHDT and CDR2 FYEKMQ (reference sequence). The CDR3 loop spans 17 amino acids. CDR3 amino acids: CASSEYSPGQGVYEQYF. The CDR3 DNA is TGTGCCAGCAGCGAATACTCCCCGGGACAGGGGGTCTACGAGCAGTACTTC. The variable domain in full, with the rest retrieved from reference TRBV13 and TRBJ2-7, is AAGVIQSPRHLIKEKRETATLKCYPIPRHDTVYWYQQGPGQDPQFLISFYEKMQSDKGSIPDRFSAQQFSDYHSELNMSSLELGDSALYFCASSEYSPGQGVYEQYFGPGTRLTVT.

This clone appeared a single time. The rearrangement uses TRBV4-2 and TRBJ1-5, with no clear D. V lost 6 bases and J lost 1, with 13 bases in between. This CDR3 region has 15 residues. CDR1 is LGHNA and CDR2 is YNFKEQ in the germline V gene. The CDR3, as DNA: TGTGCCAGCAGACCCGGGGAGGCGAGCAATCAGCCCCAGCATTTT. Encoded protein: CASRPGEASNQPQHF.

This chain uses TRBV2 with TRBJ2-7, with 9 bases matching TRBD2. The CDR3 sequence is 14 residues long. Germline loops: CDR1 SNHLY, CDR2 FYNNEI. V dropped 5 bases and J dropped 2; count of bases not matched to a gene: 4. The CDR3 coding sequence is TGTGCCAGCAGTCTAGCGGGGACTCCCTACGAGCAGTACTTC. Its translation is CASSLAGTPYEQYF.

This rearrangement joins TRBV7-2 to TRBJ2-5; 8 nucleotides line up with TRBD2. The length of the CDR3 is 15 residues. Trimming cost V 1 base and J 7 bases; bases outside gene matches: 8. Germline-derived CDR1 and CDR2 are SGHTA and FQGNSA. Here the CDR3 DNA reads TGTGCCAGCAGCTTAGTTGCCGGGAGCGGGGGGACCCAGTACTTC. It specifies CASSLVAGSGGTQYF.

V and J are TRBV5-3 and TRBJ1-1; no clear D gene. TRBV5-3 carries the ORF label, with uncertain function. V shed 0 bases and J shed 4 bases, with 16 bases lying between them. The length of the CDR3 is 16 residues. CDR3 loop: CARSLVSPSKSTEAFF. DNA of the CDR3: TGTGCCAGAAGCTTGGTTTCCCCCAGTAAAAGCACTGAAGCTTTCTTT.

V is TRBV5-1 and J is TRBJ2-7, with 10 positions matching TRBD2. The germline V gene encodes CDR1 SGHRS and CDR2 YFSETQ. The J segment lost 3 bases and the V segment lost 3 bases, leaving 6 bases of the junction unmatched. The CDR3 spans 15 residues. The CDR3 DNA reads TGCGCCAGCAGCTACCTAGCGGGAGAAGGCTACGAGCAGTACTTC. Translation: CASSYLAGEGYEQYF.

This clone was counted a single time. V and J are TRBV7-8 and TRBJ1-1; 7 bases are a match to TRBD1. Germline V gene sequence: CDR1 SGHVS, CDR2 FQNEAQ. This CDR3 has 16 residues. V was clipped by 2 bases and J by 4 bases; unmatched bases: 10. In nucleotides, the CDR3 is TGTGCCAGCAGCTTATTGGTAACGGCAGGGGGCACTGAAGCTTTCTTT. Encoded protein: CASSLLVTAGGTEAFF.

The chain links TRBV30 to TRBJ1-2; tentative D call: TRBD1 (5 bases). Germline loops: CDR1 GTSNPN, CDR2 SVGIG (reference sequence). Trimming took off 7 bases at V and 5 bases at J, with 8 bases between the two ends. The CDR3 is 10 amino acids. The CDR3, as DNA: TGTGCCTCAAAGGGGTATGGCTACACCTTC. Its translation is CASKGYGYTF.

The V gene is TRBV27, the J gene TRBJ1-5; D is ambiguous. V dropped 7 bases and J dropped 4 bases, with 14 bases sitting between them. The germline V gene encodes CDR1 MNHEY and CDR2 SMNVEV (reference sequence). This CDR3 comprises 14 residues. The DNA of the CDR3 is TGTGCCAGCAAGACCTTACGGGGTAATCAGCCCCAGCATTTT. This translates into CASKTLRGNQPQHF.

This clone is a singleton in its sample. The chain employs TRBV19 and TRBJ1-1; the D gene is possibly TRBD1 (6 bases). Germline CDR1 LNHDA, CDR2 SQIVND (reference sequence). CDR3 length equals 12 residues. Trimming shortened V by 6 bases and J by 3 bases, and 8 bases separated the two germline ends. Here the CDR3 DNA reads TGTGCCAGTAGGACAGGCTACACTGAAGCTTTCTTT. It encodes CASRTGYTEAFF.

The CDR3 loop is CASLRGGGQPQHF. DNA of the CDR3: TGCGCCAGCCTACGGGGAGGGGGTCAGCCCCAGCATTTT. V gene TRBV10-2 combines with J gene TRBJ1-5; D might be TRBD1 (6 bases). This CDR3 contains 13 residues. Germline loops: CDR1 WSHSY, CDR2 SAAADI. Trimming removed 8 bases at V and 6 bases at J, with 14 bases between.

The chain is built from TRBV19 and TRBJ1-5; maybe TRBD1 (6 bases). The CDR3 loop spans 16 amino acids. Germline CDR1 is LNHDA and CDR2 is SQIVND (reference sequence). V lost 6 bases and J 4 bases, leaving 19 bases between the germline ends. DNA for the CDR3: TGTGCCAGTAGAAAGGGGGAGGGGCGGGAGAATCAGCCCCAGCATTTT. The encoded protein is CASRKGEGRENQPQHF.

The chain joins TRBV29-1 to TRBJ2-2; TRBD1 agrees at 9 bases. From germline, CDR1 is SQVTM and CDR2 ANQGSEA. This CDR3 spans 14 amino acids. V gave up 4 bases and J gave up 4 bases; unmatched junction bases: 4. CDR3: CSVVQGAATGELFF. The CDR3 nucleotides are TGCAGCGTTGTACAGGGGGCTGCCACCGGGGAGCTGTTTTTT.

The chain links TRBV7-8 to TRBJ1-2; 11 positions match TRBD1. In germline, CDR1 is SGHVS, CDR2 FQNEAQ. The CDR3 is 17 amino acids. Trimming took 5 bases from V and 0 from J; bases not matched to a gene: 8. For the CDR3, the DNA is TGTGCCAGCAGCCTTCGGACAGGGGGCCCGCCTAACTATGGCTACACCTTC. It specifies CASSLRTGGPPNYGYTF.

This chain joins TRBV9 and TRBJ1-1; no definite D call. CDR1 and CDR2 (germline): SGDLS, YYNGEE. Deletions cut 4 bases from V and 0 bases from J, with 13 bases between. The CDR3 loop spans 15 amino acids. In DNA, the CDR3 is TGTGCCAGCAGCCCAGCTGAGGGAGTGAACACTGAAGCTTTCTTT. Translated: CASSPAEGVNTEAFF.

The chain has TRBV30 and TRBJ1-5, with TRBD1 identical over 11 bases. The CDR3 has 16 residues. The germline gives CDR1 GTSNPN, CDR2 SVGIG (reference sequence). The junction had 4 bases not matched to a gene; V was cut back by 0 bases and J by 3 bases. As DNA, the CDR3 is TGTGCCTGGAGTGTAGGGGACAGGGGGTTCAATCAGCCCCAGCATTTT. Its translation: CAWSVGDRGFNQPQHF.

The chain carries TRBV6-1 and TRBJ1-2; 8 nucleotides align to TRBD1. Unmatched junction bases numbered 1, after V lost 4 bases and J lost 0 bases. The germline gives CDR1 MNHNS, CDR2 SASEGT. The CDR3 is 14 residues long. The CDR3 sequence: CASSGDRPNYGYTF. CDR3 nucleotide sequence: TGTGCCAGCAGTGGGGACAGGCCTAACTATGGCTACACCTTC.

The chain is built from TRBV11-2 and TRBJ2-2; a possible D gene is TRBD2 (7 bases). The germline V and J ends were trimmed by 4 bases and 4 bases, with 22 bases remaining between them. Per germline, CDR1 SGHAT and CDR2 FQNNGV. The CDR3 spans 18 residues. CDR3 DNA sequence: TGTGCCAGCAGCTCCCCCTGGGGGGGGGCTTTAATCACCGGGGAGCTGTTTTTT. Protein product: CASSSPWGGALITGELFF. The entire variable domain, with the rest obtained from reference TRBV11-2 and TRBJ2-2, is as follows: EAGVAQSPRYKIIEKRQSVAFWCNPISGHATLYWYQQILGQGPKLLIQFQNNGVVDDSQLPKDRFSAERLKGVDSTLKIQPAKLEDSAVYLCASSSPWGGALITGELFFGEGSRLTVL.

This clone was seen a few times. J is TRBJ1-1 and V is TRBV14, with D possibly being TRBD1 (5 bases). The length of the CDR3 is 13 residues. Trimming left V 4 bases short and J 4 bases short, with 10 bases between. CDR1 is SGHDN and CDR2 is FVKESK in the germline V gene. The CDR3, as DNA: TGTGCCAGCAGCCCGATGGGGGGCACTGAAGCTTTCTTT. Translated, it gives CASSPMGGTEAFF. Full variable domain (outside the CDR3, taken from reference TRBV14 and TRBJ1-1): EAGVTQFPSHSVIEKGQTVTLRCDPISGHDNLYWYRRVMGKEIKFLLHFVKESKQDESGMPNNRFLAERTGGTYSTLKVQPAELEDSGVYFCASSPMGGTEAFFGQGTRLTVV.